This T cell receptor (beta chain) was captured by sequencing in a study of metastatic and nonmetastatic thyroid tumors. Study summary: Samples came from malignant and benign thyroid patients, and repertoires were compared across blood and tumor or nodule tissue. Study-wide results and caveats: Patients with malignant thyroid tumors reportedly had significantly higher TCR beta diversity than those with benign nodules, in blood and tumor.

From the PCR reads, TCRdb re-called clones with MiXCR. The sample yields approximately 15,000 clones, less than 25% seen once. The entire patient cohort was treatment-naive prior to thyroid surgery. This CDR3 contains 15 residues. Germline V gene sequence: CDR1 SGHAT, CDR2 FQNNGV. J lost 1 base, V lost 5 bases, and 6 bases had no gene match. Turning to this clone: Its antigen remains unidentified.

What was sequenced was adjacent normal tissue. The J gene is TRBJ2-3, the V gene TRBV11-2, with 7 bases that match TRBD2. This receptor was identified in a female donor with papillary thyroid cancer or a benign thyroid nodule (not recorded which). Some clones in this sample may be carry-over from other donors' samples. The CDR3 coding sequence is TGTGCCAGCAGCCCAGGACTAGTCGGCACAGATACGCAGTATTTT. Its translation: CASSPGLVGTDTQYF. The full variable domain, in which reference TRBV11-2 and TRBJ2-3 provide the parts outside the CDR3, is EAGVAQSPRYKIIEKRQSVAFWCNPISGHATLYWYQQILGQGPKLLIQFQNNGVVDDSQLPKDRFSAERLKGVDSTLKIQPAKLEDSAVYLCASSPGLVGTDTQYFGPGTRLTVL.